The entry that follows covers one T cell receptor (beta chain) sequence. This specimen comes from a study of control samples from healthy donors and cancer patients. Only in-frame clones appear in the TCRdb table, and some are missing; sequencing was by immunoSEQ multiplex PCR. The data show approximately 13,000 clones, roughly 93% seen once. This CDR3 has 15 amino acids. Germline V gene sequence: CDR1 SGHTA, CDR2 FQGNSA. V lost 5 bases, J lost 4 bases, and 7 bases stayed unmatched. The TCR was taken from a man of 80 years or more with lung cancer. V gene TRBV7-2 combines with J gene TRBJ2-2; 7 nucleotides line up with TRBD1. The sample consisted of PBMCs. CDR3 nucleotide sequence: TGTGCCAGCAGCAGACAGGGCAGTTTCACCGGGGAGCTGTTTTTT. Its protein product is CASSRQGSFTGELFF.